This TCR beta chain was found in a study of shared clonotypes between healthy human individuals. Deep was the level at which the assay was run. Profiled with immunoSEQ multiplex PCR; TCRdb holds only in-frame clones, not every one. The sample includes 400,000 to 500,000 clones, roughly 85% of them seen just once. For unsorted samples, genomic DNA was extracted from tens of millions of PBMCs. The CDR3 sequence is 16 residues long. The germline V gene encodes CDR1 SGHTA and CDR2 FQGTGA. The ends were cut back, 0 bases at V and 1 base at J, with 7 bases in the middle. Sequenced material: PBMCs. The genes are TRBV7-3 and TRBJ2-6; D is undetermined. The receptor's source is a woman in her 40s in good health. Some clones in this sample may be carry-over from other donors' samples. The CDR3 sequence: CASSLTPTSGANVLTF. As DNA, the CDR3 is TGTGCCAGCAGCTTAACCCCTACATCTGGGGCCAACGTCCTGACTTTC.